This T cell receptor beta chain was found in a study of T cell responses to AZD1222 COVID-19 vaccine (dated by TCRdb to 2020 to 2023). Some background on the complete study: AZD1222 recipients given second doses at about 4 weeks or at about 12 weeks were pooled, since spike-specific TCR depth and breadth were not found to differ between the two schedules. TCR sequencing covered 233 trial participants: some 210 given two doses of AZD1222 and 26 given two doses of MenACWY control vaccine. Trial participants were enrolled by age into subgroups of 18-55, 56-69 and 70-plus years, and about 150, 27 and 61 TCR-sequenced participants, respectively, were included in these subgroups.

The CDR3 spans 14 residues, from the cysteine through the phenylalanine. Only CDR3 DNA is held: 42 bases, read in frame from base 1. CDR1 and CDR2, looked up from the germline V gene (reference sequence), are MNHEY and SMNVEV. Trimming removed 5 bases from V and 4 bases from J, leaving 14 bases between the germline ends. This clone was counted between two and nine times. The clone's antigen remains unknown. The sample holds no much larger clone one base away, and base qualities are not on file. Findings and caveats that apply to the study as a whole: Because no day 14 peak-response samples were available, the repertoires could be characterized only after the peak T cell response. Epitopes outside the regions mutated in the B.1.351 and B.1.1.7 variants were reportedly recognized by nearly half of the unique spike-specific TCRs. The 56-69-year group was small, and its depth increase did not reach significance, likely because of low power. Most participants were white British and females outnumbered males, and the authors suggested that clonal diversity may have been underestimated. Vaccine-associated CD4 TCRs spanned the whole spike protein, with dominant responses in regions 160-218 and 743-854. Conclusions about previously exposed vaccinees were limited because only five to seven AZD1222 recipients were SARS-CoV-2 seropositive at baseline. A significant rise in spike-specific TCR breadth and depth was observed after two AZD1222 doses relative to day 0 and relative to MenACWY recipients.

The CDR3 regions of human TCRbeta chains were subjected to immunosequencing. As for how the authors treated the data: Repertoire TCRs were matched against a reference library of SARS-CoV-2-specific TCRs generated with the MIRA antigen-specificity platform. Breadth was defined as the fraction of unique TCRs that were SARS-CoV-2-associated. Depth was defined as the fraction of total T cells that were SARS-CoV-2-associated. Using the MIRA data, every spike-specific TCR was mapped to the spike region that the TCR reacted to and assigned to either a CD4 or a CD8 class. Log10-transformed breadth and depth values were compared by one-way ANOVA with Sidak's multiple comparisons tests. TCRdb limited this immuneACCESS table to in-frame rearrangements with V and J called. A share of clones is missing; checked studies link under half to unresolved V genes, and the rest is unexplained. For V, J and clone size, that table is used; D and trimming come from the DNA. This sample has around 140,000 clones in its table, and roughly 90% of those were observed once. Of the sample, 1.4% to 1.5% falls within the top ten clones.

Per the publication, the time point label means: baseline before first vaccination. The vaccinee samples were drawn from two UK trials, COV001 and COV002, one of which was a single-blind randomized controlled phase 2/3 trial testing AZD1222 (ChAdOx1 nCoV-19) in healthy adults. For TCRbeta chain sequencing, PBMC samples from trial participants were taken at day 0 and at day 28 after the second dose. Sequences were derived from peripheral blood, sampled on day 0 of AZD1222 vaccination. The rearrangement joined TRBV27 to TRBJ1-1; perhaps TRBD1 is the D gene, with 5 bases matching. The sequence came from an adult in good health. The DNA reads as follows: TGTGCCAGCAGTGAGATGTATGGGGCCACTGAAGCTTTCTTT. It translates to CASSEMYGATEAFF.